One T cell receptor (beta chain) is described in this entry. Participants reported their clinical history, and cohort assignment relied on those reports. These data are taken from a study of blood T cell repertoires in COVID-19. As for the study in general: Sites in the United States, Italy and Spain provided acute and convalescent COVID-19 samples.

Germline CDR1 reads ENHRY; CDR2 reads SYGVKD. The CDR3 covers 18 residues. V gave up 6 bases and J gave up 0 bases; unmatched junction bases: 11. Only in-frame clones appear in the TCRdb table, and some are missing; sequencing was by immunoSEQ multiplex PCR. The sample comprises 300,000 to 350,000 clones, 70% to 90% of which are singletons, and around 2.2% rests with the top ten. The sample was PBMCs or T cells enriched from blood (not recorded which). This receptor was taken from a man aged 25 to 40 who had recovered from COVID-19. The gene calls are TRBV10-3 and TRBJ2-4; 10 bases are a match to TRBD2. The CDR3 sequence: CAISEAGGYLLAKNIQYF. The CDR3 DNA sequence: TGTGCCATCAGCGAAGCGGGGGGGTACCTCTTAGCCAAAAACATTCAGTACTTC.